This T cell receptor beta chain emerged from a study of T cell repertoires in cytomegalovirus infection. TCRdb re-called the reads with MiXCR, one entry per CDR3 protein. The data contain around 25,000 distinct CDR3 sequences, roughly a fifth of them singletons. Only a few counts were recorded for this clonotype. Its antigen is as yet unknown. V was clipped by 3 bases and J by 5 bases; unmatched bases: 8. This CDR3 spans 16 amino acids. Per germline, CDR1 SGDLS and CDR2 YYNGEE. The input for sequencing was CD8+ T cells from cultured PBMCs, taken from culture after CMV antigen stimulation. The receptor comes from a human donor in good health (CMV status not recorded). Some clones in this sample may be carry-over from other donors' samples. V is TRBV9 and J is TRBJ2-7; 13 bases fit TRBD2. The CDR3 region is CASSGQLAGGRHEQYF. The CDR3 DNA is TGTGCCAGCAGCGGCCAACTAGCGGGAGGGCGGCACGAGCAGTACTTC.